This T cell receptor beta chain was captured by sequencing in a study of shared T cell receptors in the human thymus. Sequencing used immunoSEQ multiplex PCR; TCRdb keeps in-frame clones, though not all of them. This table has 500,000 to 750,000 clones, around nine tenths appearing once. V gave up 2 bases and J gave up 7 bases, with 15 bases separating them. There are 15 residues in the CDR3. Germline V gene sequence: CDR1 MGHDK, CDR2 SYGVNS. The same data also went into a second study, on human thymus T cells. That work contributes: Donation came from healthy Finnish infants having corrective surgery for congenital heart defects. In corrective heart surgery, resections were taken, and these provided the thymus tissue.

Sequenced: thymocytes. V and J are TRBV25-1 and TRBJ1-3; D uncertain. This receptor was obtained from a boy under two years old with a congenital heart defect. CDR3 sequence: CASSEGWSPGNTIYF. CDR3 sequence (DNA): TGTGCCAGCAGTGAAGGGTGGAGCCCCGGGAACACCATATATTTT.